Listed below are T cell receptor beta chains from one sample, sequenced in a study of cytomegalovirus exposure and HLA in healthy donors. Method: immunoSEQ multiplex PCR; TCRdb's copy keeps in-frame clones and lacks some. The sample comprises about 110,000 clones, 55% to 80% of which are singletons, and about 2.2% rests with the top ten. Sequencing used PBMCs. The receptors stem from a young woman in good health and CMV-seronegative. Both conserved end residues are part of each CDR3. Fields, in order: CDR3 DNA, CDR3 protein, CDR3 length, V gene, clone size, D gene, J gene. The D gene is left open where the match is weak. The size entry is marked missing in some rows and otherwise reads once, few, many or a size class.

CDR3 DNA: TGTGCCAGCAGCATACGGTACAGGGGAGGCGGGGAGAACGAGCAGTACTTC
CDR3 protein: CASSIRYRGGGENEQYF
CDR3 length: 17
V gene: TRBV5-4
clone size: NA
D gene: NA
J gene: TRBJ2-7

CDR3 DNA: TGTGCCAGCAGCCAACGCGGTTCCAGCTCCTACAATGAGCAGTTCTTC
CDR3 protein: CASSQRGSSSYNEQFF
CDR3 length: 16
V gene: TRBV14
clone size: NA
D gene: NA
J gene: TRBJ2-1

CDR3 DNA: TGTGCCAGCAGCTTAGCCGACTTTAGCAGGGGCAGAACCACCTACGAGCAGTACTTC
CDR3 protein: CASSLADFSRGRTTYEQYF
CDR3 length: 19
V gene: TRBV7-9
clone size: NA
D gene: NA
J gene: TRBJ2-7

CDR3 DNA: TGCGCCAGCAGTATGAGGGAGGTGGATAATTCACCCCTCCACTTT
CDR3 protein: CASSMREVDNSPLHF
CDR3 length: 15
V gene: TRBV5-1
clone size: NA
D gene: NA
J gene: TRBJ1-6

CDR3 DNA: TGTGCCAGCACCAGCAGGGGGACGGGCACTGAAGCTTTCTTT
CDR3 protein: CASTSRGTGTEAFF
CDR3 length: 14
V gene: TRBV6-1
clone size: NA
D gene: TRBD1
J gene: TRBJ1-1

CDR3 DNA: TGTGCCAGCTTCCAGGGGGCCGGCTACACCTTC
CDR3 protein: CASFQGAGYTF
CDR3 length: 11
V gene: TRBV28
clone size: NA
D gene: TRBD1
J gene: TRBJ1-2

CDR3 DNA: TGCAGCGCGACTAGCGGGGACGAGCAGTACTTC
CDR3 protein: CSATSGDEQYF
CDR3 length: 11
V gene: TRBV29-1
clone size: NA
D gene: TRBD2
J gene: TRBJ2-7

CDR3 DNA: TGTGCCAGCAGTGAACAGGACAGCGATACCTACGAGCAGTACTTC
CDR3 protein: CASSEQDSDTYEQYF
CDR3 length: 15
V gene: TRBV6-1
clone size: few
D gene: NA
J gene: TRBJ2-7

CDR3 DNA: TGCGCCAGCAGCTTGATCGATGCGGGAGGGCTAACGCAGTATTTT
CDR3 protein: CASSLIDAGGLTQYF
CDR3 length: 15
V gene: TRBV5-1
clone size: NA
D gene: TRBD2
J gene: TRBJ2-3

CDR3 DNA: TGTGCCAGCAGTGACTCGATAGGGGATGAGCAGTTCTTC
CDR3 protein: CASSDSIGDEQFF
CDR3 length: 13
V gene: TRBV6-4
clone size: NA
D gene: NA
J gene: TRBJ2-1

CDR3 DNA: TGTGCCTGGAGTTCGGGACTAGCGGGAGCCTACGAGCAGTACTTC
CDR3 protein: CAWSSGLAGAYEQYF
CDR3 length: 15
V gene: TRBV30
clone size: few
D gene: TRBD2
J gene: TRBJ2-7

CDR3 DNA: TGTGCCAGCAACCCCTTAGGGGGACAAGAGACCCAGTACTTC
CDR3 protein: CASNPLGGQETQYF
CDR3 length: 14
V gene: TRBV5-6
clone size: few
D gene: NA
J gene: TRBJ2-5

CDR3 DNA: TGTGCCAGCAGCCAAGAACAGGGATCGGGCTATGGCTACACCTTC
CDR3 protein: CASSQEQGSGYGYTF
CDR3 length: 15
V gene: TRBV4-2
clone size: NA
D gene: NA
J gene: TRBJ1-2

CDR3 DNA: TGCGCCAGCAGCCCCCACTCAGCGGGGCAGCCCCAGCATTTT
CDR3 protein: CASSPHSAGQPQHF
CDR3 length: 14
V gene: TRBV4-1
clone size: NA
D gene: NA
J gene: TRBJ1-5

CDR3 DNA: TGTGCCAGTAGTATAGAGAAACCGCTGCGGGATCCATTTTACAATGAGCAGTTCTTC
CDR3 protein: CASSIEKPLRDPFYNEQFF
CDR3 length: 19
V gene: TRBV19
clone size: NA
D gene: NA
J gene: TRBJ2-1

CDR3 DNA: TGTGCCACCAGCAGCCCCGGGAGCTATGGCTACACCTTC
CDR3 protein: CATSSPGSYGYTF
CDR3 length: 13
V gene: TRBV15
clone size: NA
D gene: NA
J gene: TRBJ1-2

CDR3 DNA: TGTGCCAGCAGCTTAGACAGGGTCGGGAACACTGAAGCTTTCTTT
CDR3 protein: CASSLDRVGNTEAFF
CDR3 length: 15
V gene: TRBV7-2
clone size: NA
D gene: NA
J gene: TRBJ1-1

CDR3 DNA: TGTGCCAGCAGTGGGACAGGGCCAACCTACGAGCAGTACTTC
CDR3 protein: CASSGTGPTYEQYF
CDR3 length: 14
V gene: TRBV2
clone size: few
D gene: TRBD1
J gene: TRBJ2-7

CDR3 DNA: TGTGCCAGCAGCTTAGGAGGGCAAATGAACACCGGGGAGCTGTTTTTT
CDR3 protein: CASSLGGQMNTGELFF
CDR3 length: 16
V gene: TRBV7-3
clone size: NA
D gene: NA
J gene: TRBJ2-2

CDR3 DNA: TGCGCCAGCAGTCGAAACTTCAGGGGCCAGAACACTGAAGCTTTCTTT
CDR3 protein: CASSRNFRGQNTEAFF
CDR3 length: 16
V gene: TRBV23-1
clone size: NA
D gene: NA
J gene: TRBJ1-1

CDR3 DNA: TGTGCCAGCAGTTACTCACAGGGGCCCCACGAGCAGTACTTC
CDR3 protein: CASSYSQGPHEQYF
CDR3 length: 14
V gene: TRBV6-5
clone size: NA
D gene: TRBD1
J gene: TRBJ2-7

CDR3 DNA: TGTGCCATCAGTGAGTCGACTAGCGGGAGACTCGATGAGCAGTTCTTC
CDR3 protein: CAISESTSGRLDEQFF
CDR3 length: 16
V gene: TRBV10-3
clone size: few
D gene: TRBD2
J gene: TRBJ2-1

CDR3 DNA: TGTGCCAGCAGTTTAGGGGCAGGGACAGATACGCAGTATTTT
CDR3 protein: CASSLGAGTDTQYF
CDR3 length: 14
V gene: TRBV28
clone size: NA
D gene: NA
J gene: TRBJ2-3

CDR3 DNA: TGTGCCAGCAGTTTGGGGACAGACTACTACGAGCAGTACTTC
CDR3 protein: CASSLGTDYYEQYF
CDR3 length: 14
V gene: TRBV27
clone size: NA
D gene: TRBD1
J gene: TRBJ2-7

CDR3 DNA: TGTGCCAGCTCACCCCAAGACAGGGCCACCGGGGAGCTGTTTTTT
CDR3 protein: CASSPQDRATGELFF
CDR3 length: 15
V gene: TRBV18
clone size: NA
D gene: TRBD1
J gene: TRBJ2-2

CDR3 DNA: TGTGCCAGCAACCGACAGGGAGCTAACTATGGCTACACCTTC
CDR3 protein: CASNRQGANYGYTF
CDR3 length: 14
V gene: TRBV28
clone size: NA
D gene: TRBD1
J gene: TRBJ1-2

CDR3 DNA: TGTGCCAGCAGCGTAGCCTACAGGAACAATCAGCCCCAGCATTTT
CDR3 protein: CASSVAYRNNQPQHF
CDR3 length: 15
V gene: TRBV9
clone size: NA
D gene: NA
J gene: TRBJ1-5

CDR3 DNA: TGTGCCAGCAGCGGGACAGGGGCCTTAAGGGTCCAAGAGACCCAGTACTTC
CDR3 protein: CASSGTGALRVQETQYF
CDR3 length: 17
V gene: TRBV28
clone size: NA
D gene: TRBD1
J gene: TRBJ2-5

CDR3 DNA: TGTGCCAGCAGCTTTTCGGGGATGGGGGCTCGGGAGCAGTACTTC
CDR3 protein: CASSFSGMGAREQYF
CDR3 length: 15
V gene: TRBV7-2
clone size: NA
D gene: NA
J gene: TRBJ2-7

CDR3 DNA: TGTGCCAGCAGTTTATACAGGTTAGGGGAAAAACTGTTTTTT
CDR3 protein: CASSLYRLGEKLFF
CDR3 length: 14
V gene: TRBV28
clone size: NA
D gene: NA
J gene: TRBJ1-4

CDR3 DNA: TGTGCCAGCAGCTTTAATTCGGAGACCCAGTACTTC
CDR3 protein: CASSFNSETQYF
CDR3 length: 12
V gene: TRBV7-9
clone size: NA
D gene: NA
J gene: TRBJ2-5

CDR3 DNA: TGTGCCAGCGCCGCAGGGGACAGTCAGCCCCAGCATTTT
CDR3 protein: CASAAGDSQPQHF
CDR3 length: 13
V gene: TRBV2
clone size: NA
D gene: TRBD1
J gene: TRBJ1-5